Listed here is a single T cell receptor beta chain. The target antigen is unknown. The sample comes from a study of beta chain features in type 1 diabetes. The study's findings and limits: Whatever favoring of shorter templates PCR might show would apply equally to patients and controls. A potential influence of HLA type upon TCRB rearrangement remained unresolved herein.

The CDR3 consists of 16 residues. Germline V gives CDR1 KGHSH, CDR2 LQKENI. Trimming stripped 3 bases from V and 5 bases from J, with 19 bases between. Expressed TCRB transcripts were sequenced because the isolated RNA had all been reverse transcribed beforehand. Clones were read by immunoSEQ multiplex PCR, and TCRdb kept only the in-frame ones, dropping some. Of about 180,000 clones detected, 13% appear once; the ten largest clones hold roughly 0.6%. Sequenced material: central memory CD4+ T cells from blood. The chain employs TRBV18 and TRBJ2-5, with a possible D match to TRBD2 (6 bases). The sequence derives from a woman aged 18-35 years in good health. The CDR3, as DNA: TGTGCCAGCTCACCCCGAATAGCGGATCTGGGGGAGACCCAGTACTTC. Translating it yields CASSPRIADLGETQYF.